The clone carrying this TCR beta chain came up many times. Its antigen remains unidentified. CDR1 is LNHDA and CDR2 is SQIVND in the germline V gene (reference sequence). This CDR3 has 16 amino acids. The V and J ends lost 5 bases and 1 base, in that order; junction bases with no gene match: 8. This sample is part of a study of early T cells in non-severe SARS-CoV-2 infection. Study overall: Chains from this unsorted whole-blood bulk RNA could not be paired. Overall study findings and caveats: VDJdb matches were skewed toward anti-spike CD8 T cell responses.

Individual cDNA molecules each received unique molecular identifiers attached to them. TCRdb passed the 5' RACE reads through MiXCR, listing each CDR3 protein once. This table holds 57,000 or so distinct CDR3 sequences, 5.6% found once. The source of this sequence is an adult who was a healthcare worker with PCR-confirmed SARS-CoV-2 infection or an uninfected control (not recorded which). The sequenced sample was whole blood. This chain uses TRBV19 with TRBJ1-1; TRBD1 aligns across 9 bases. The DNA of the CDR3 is TGTGCCAGTAGTGTACAGGGGGCGTTATGGAACACTGAAGCTTTCTTT. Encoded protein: CASSVQGALWNTEAFF.